This T cell receptor (beta chain) was recovered during a study of spatial heterogeneity in lung cancer. In the study overall: Around two years after resection was the median timing of the follow-up PBMC samples, which were sequenced when available.

TCRdb re-called the 5' RACE reads with MiXCR, one entry per CDR3 protein. The table shows about 120,000 distinct CDR3 sequences, with roughly an eighth occurring only once. The V and J ends lost 7 bases and 5 bases respectively, with 12 bases between them. Germline V gives CDR1 SNHLY, CDR2 FYNNEI. The CDR3 is 13 amino acids. Study-wide findings and caveats: The study found ubiquitous expanded tumor TCRs in blood more at resection than follow-up.

Time point of the sample: blood at routine non-recurrence follow-up after resection. Unsorted whole RNA samples from tumor, nontumor lung or frozen PBMC were sequenced. This clonotype has more than one count but fewer than ten. Its cognate antigen is unknown. The receptor was isolated from a male donor with early-stage non-small cell lung cancer. The chain carries TRBV2 and TRBJ1-5; maybe TRBD1 (5 bases). The sequencing here drew on PBMCs, taken at follow-up. The CDR3 sequence is CASTVGGDQPQHF. In DNA, the CDR3 is TGTGCCAGCACTGTCGGGGGGGATCAGCCCCAGCATTTT.